This entry is about one T cell receptor beta chain. These data originate in a study of blood T cell repertoires in COVID-19. The repertoire was sequenced with immunoSEQ multiplex PCR; TCRdb's copy has only in-frame clones and lacks some. The sample has tens of thousands of clones; roughly 86% are singletons. Germline V gene lookup returns CDR1 SGHRS and CDR2 YFSETQ. J lost 10 bases, V lost 5 bases, and 8 bases had no gene match. This CDR3 has 14 residues. V and J are TRBV5-1 and TRBJ1-6; 8 bases map to TRBD1. The receptor was derived from a man aged 55 to 70 with active COVID-19. Sequencing input: peripheral blood. As DNA, the CDR3 is TGCGCCAGCAGACCGGACAGGGAAAACTCACCCCTCCACTTT. Amino acids: CASRPDRENSPLHF.